This T cell receptor (beta chain) is drawn from a study of CXCR3-negative and CXCR3-positive naive CD8 T cells. The TRB libraries of cDNA were built by UMI-labeled 5' RACE. TCRdb reanalyzed the 5' RACE reads, giving one entry per CDR3 protein sequence and no DNA. The listing contains some 120,000 distinct CDR3 sequences. A word on this clonotype: The antigen is unknown.

Study findings and constraints: Hydrophobicity of TRB CDR3s was greater in CXCR3-positive naive cells than in CXCR3-negative naive cells. Unlike memory cells, which differed, naive CXCR3-negative and CXCR3-positive cells had similar TRBV-TRBJ usage.

The CDR3 runs to 15 residues. J is TRBJ2-1 and V is TRBV12-3 or TRBV12-4. The TCR comes from a human donor in good health. Some clones in this sample may be carry-over from other donors' samples. Sample: naive CXCR3+ CD8+ T cells from blood. Subset indicated: CD45RO-CCR7+CD27+CD95- naive CD8+ T cells expressing CXCR3 (TNR3+). The CDR3 sequence is CASSSIPSAYNEQFF.